This T cell receptor beta chain was sequenced for a study of beta chain features in type 1 diabetes. The trim removed 3 bases at V and 5 bases at J, leaving 5 bases unmatched. Looked up from germline, CDR1 is SGHRS and CDR2 is YFSETQ. CDR3 length equals 14 residues. As concerns this clone: Its specificity is unknown.

Study-wide results and limits: People with Type 1 diabetes carried modestly yet significantly shorter TCRB CDR3s in all four CD4+ subsets.

What was sequenced were expressed TCRB transcripts, since all of the isolated RNA had been reverse transcribed. The assay was immunoSEQ multiplex PCR, and TCRdb's table has in-frame clones only and misses some. In the table there are 200,000 to 250,000 clones, approximately 15% of which are singletons. The rearrangement links TRBV5-1 to TRBJ2-3, with 8 nucleotides matching TRBD1. This TCR was recovered from a man aged 30 to 45 with type 1 diabetes. Sequencing was carried out using naive CD4+ T cells from blood. The CDR3 loop reads CASSSDRGGDTQYF. CDR3 bases: TGCGCCAGCAGCTCCGACAGGGGAGGAGATACGCAGTATTTT.